This TCR beta chain was identified in a study of blood T cell repertoires in COVID-19 (dated by TCRdb to 2020 to 2021). Describing the broader study: Collaborator samples came from the United States, Italy and Spain and covered acute and convalescent phases of COVID-19. The prospective study material was composed of cDNA or gDNA derived from T cells, B-cell-depleted T cells, or PBMCs. The dataset comprised deeply sampled blood TCRbeta repertoires from subjects exposed to, actively infected with, or recovered from COVID-19. The repertoires were made available in a free public database intended to serve as a resource for research on the immune response to SARS-CoV-2. Samples were obtained from the ongoing ImmuneRACE study (first 160 participants) and from about 1,300 subjects provided by 6 global collaborators. The sample metadata nearly always contained a de-identified subject ID, COVID-19 status, age in years and sex. Where HLA class I and class II types were available, the types were taken from metadata supplied by the sample provider, not from assay-based typing.

The collaborating institutions used their own protocols to collect whole blood in K2EDTA tubes. For TCRbeta analysis, collaborators shipped samples as frozen whole blood, isolated PBMCs, or DNA extracted from either of those sample types. The CDR3 numbers 14 residues from cysteine through phenylalanine. Only the CDR3 DNA stays, 42 bases, in frame from base 1. The germline V gene (reference sequence) yields SEHNR for CDR1 and FQNEAQ for CDR2. At the junction V is shortened by 0 bases and J by 3 bases, with 8 bases in between. Points on this clone: Its antigen is still unknown. No base qualities exist here, and no much larger clone lies one base off it.

TCRbeta CDR3 regions were amplified from genomic DNA using the immunoSEQ Assay, a bias-controlled multiplex PCR. The original methods were these. The number of nucleated cells in each sample was estimated by amplification of reference gene primers within the assay. To quantify the absolute abundance of each unique TCRbeta CDR3 rearrangement, sequence reads were collapsed and filtered. Productive Simpson clonality was computed per sample as the square root of Simpson's diversity index over productive rearrangements. Held by TCRdb, this immuneACCESS table contains in-frame sequences only and omits some clones. Under half of the omission traces to an unresolved V gene where checked; the cause of the rest is unknown. That table is the source of V, J and clone size, and D and trimming were worked out from the DNA. The table for this sample lists under 200,000 clones; approximately 91% of them were counted only once. Less than 2.5% of the sample is held by the ten biggest clonotypes.

Summary of the overall study and its limitations: The amount of clinical and demographic metadata varied by source and participant and was provided uncurated.

The clonotype comes from a man between 18 and 29 years old with acute or convalescent COVID-19. This chain is built from TRBV7-9 and TRBJ1-2; TRBD1 could be the D gene, as 6 bases match. The sample taken for sequencing was peripheral blood. The nucleotide sequence reads TGTGCCAGCAGCTTAGCGCCAGGGGACTATGGCTACACCTTC. This sequence encodes CASSLAPGDYGYTF.